This entry is about one T cell receptor (beta chain). Its target is unknown. The V gene end was trimmed by 3 bases and the J gene end by 3 bases; junction bases not matched to a gene: 5. The germline V gene encodes CDR1 ENHRY and CDR2 SYGVKD. CDR3 size: 14 residues. This sample is drawn from a study of T cell responses to AZD1222 COVID-19 vaccine. Measured with immunoSEQ multiplex PCR; TCRdb has only the in-frame clones, and not every one. The data contain approximately 130,000 clones, approximately 93% of them seen just once; the ten biggest clones take up around 0.91%. Study outcomes and limitations: Donors in the cohort were predominantly white British and more often female, and clonal diversity was possibly underestimated. Regions 160-218 and 743-854 dominated among vaccine-associated CD4 TCRs spanning spike.

The rearrangement links TRBV10-3 to TRBJ2-7; TRBD1 matches 7 bases. The sequencing used peripheral blood, collected on day 0 of AZD1222 vaccination. This sequence originates from an adult in good health. CDR3 region: CAISDGQASYEQYF. The CDR3 DNA is TGTGCCATCAGTGACGGACAGGCGAGCTACGAGCAGTACTTC.